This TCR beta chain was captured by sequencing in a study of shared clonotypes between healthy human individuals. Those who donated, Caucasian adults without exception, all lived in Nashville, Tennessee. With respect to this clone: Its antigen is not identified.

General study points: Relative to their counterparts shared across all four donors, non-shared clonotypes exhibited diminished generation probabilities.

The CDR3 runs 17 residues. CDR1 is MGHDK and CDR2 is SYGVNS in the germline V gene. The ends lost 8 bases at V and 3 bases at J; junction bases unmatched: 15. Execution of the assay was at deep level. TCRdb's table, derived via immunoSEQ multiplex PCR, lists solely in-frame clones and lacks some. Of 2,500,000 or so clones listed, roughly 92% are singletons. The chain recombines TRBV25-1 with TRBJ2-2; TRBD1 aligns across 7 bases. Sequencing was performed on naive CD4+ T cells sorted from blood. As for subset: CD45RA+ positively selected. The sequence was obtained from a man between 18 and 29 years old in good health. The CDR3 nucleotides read TGTGCCAGCTCGGGACAGCCAAGAAGGGACGACACCGGGGAGCTGTTTTTT. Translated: CASSGQPRRDDTGELFF.